The 25 T cell receptor beta chains in this list originate from one sample, sequenced in a study of T cells expressing NK-cell markers. With the 5' RACE reads reprocessed, TCRdb shows one record per CDR3 protein and no DNA. The table for this sample gives around 100,000 distinct CDR3 sequences. The material sequenced was blood T cells: a sorted CD56 or NKG2C T cell subset, CD4+ or CD8+ T cells, or bulk PBMC T cells (not recorded which). The receptor set was obtained from a woman between 18 and 70 years old in good health.

This chain joins TRBV27 and TRBJ2-5. The CDR3 has 13 residues. Germline CDR1 reads MNHEY; CDR2 reads SMNVEV (reference sequence). This chain's CDR3 is CASSLSFQETQYF.

The chain couples TRBV4-3 to TRBJ2-2; TCRdb proposes TRBD2, but this gene call is untestable without DNA. The germline CDR1 and CDR2 sequences are LGHNA and YSLEER. The CDR3 covers 17 residues. The CDR3 here is CASSLSRGRPGTGELFF.

The rearrangement joins TRBV10-3 to TRBJ2-5; TCRdb selects TRBD2, and the lack of DNA leaves this call unchecked. Germline CDR1 and CDR2: ENHRY and SYGVKD. The CDR3 extends over 15 amino acids. The CDR3 sequence is CAISFGLAAQETQYF.

The chain recombines TRBV7-3 with TRBJ2-3; TCRdb's D call of TRBD1 is untestable without DNA. CDR1 is SGHTA and CDR2 is FQGTGA in the germline V gene. The CDR3 has 14 amino acids. The CDR3 sequence is CASSEQGNTDTQYF.

This chain connects TRBV7-2 to TRBJ2-3. From germline, CDR1 is SGHTA and CDR2 FQGNSA. The CDR3 extends over 14 amino acids. The CDR3 is CASSLGSNTDTQYF.

The chain employs TRBV2 and TRBJ2-3; as DNA is missing, the TRBD2 call by TCRdb cannot be tested. The CDR3 runs to 15 residues. Germline V lookup: CDR1 SNHLY, CDR2 FYNNEI. The CDR3 sequence is CASSDSSGTTDTQYF.

The chain recombines TRBV10-3 with TRBJ2-1; TCRdb selects TRBD2, and the lack of DNA leaves this call unchecked. This CDR3 is built from 13 residues. Germline V lookup: CDR1 ENHRY, CDR2 SYGVKD. CDR3 sequence: CAIKKTINNEQFF.

The chain recombines TRBV9 with TRBJ1-5. The CDR3 consists of 15 residues. The V gene's germline CDR1 is SGDLS and CDR2 YYNGEE. The CDR3 spells CASSVDGGDGQPQHF.

This chain uses TRBV14 with TRBJ2-3. The CDR3 runs to 13 residues. The germline V gene has CDR1 SGHDN and CDR2 FVKESK. CDR3 amino acids: CASSHGSTDTQYF. The whole variable domain, remainder taken from reference TRBV14 and TRBJ2-3, is EAGVTQFPSHSVIEKGQTVTLRCDPISGHDNLYWYRRVMGKEIKFLLHFVKESKQDESGMPNNRFLAERTGGTYSTLKVQPAELEDSGVYFCASSHGSTDTQYFGPGTRLTVL.

The chain carries TRBV7-9 and TRBJ2-3; TCRdb designates TRBD1, a call that cannot be tested without DNA. The CDR3 is 15 amino acids. Germline lookup yields CDR1 SEHNR and CDR2 FQNEAQ (reference sequence). This CDR3 is CASSSYGGSTDTQYF.

The rearrangement links TRBV4-3 to TRBJ2-5; the TRBD2 assignment by TCRdb is unverifiable without DNA. This CDR3 comprises 15 residues. Germline CDR1 and CDR2: LGHNA and YSLEER. The CDR3 here is CASSQGAGGIETQYF.

The chain is built from TRBV9 and TRBJ1-2; TCRdb's assignment of TRBD1 cannot be checked, as there is no DNA. The CDR3 loop spans 14 amino acids. Germline CDR1 is SGDLS and CDR2 is YYNGEE. CDR3 amino acids: CASLGTGVYYGYTF.

The rearrangement uses TRBV6-2 or TRBV6-3 and TRBJ1-1; TCRdb lists TRBD1, though no DNA is available to test this call. This CDR3 is 11 amino acids long. CDR1 and CDR2 from the germline V gene are MNHEY and SVGEGT. CDR3 loop: CASRLGVEAFF.

V gene TRBV6-2 or TRBV6-3 combines with J gene TRBJ2-6; TCRdb's assignment of TRBD2 cannot be checked, as there is no DNA. The CDR3 loop spans 16 amino acids. Germline V gene data show CDR1 as MNHEY and CDR2 as SVGEGT. The CDR3 is CASSYQGGSGANVLTF.

The CDR3 here is CASSLDASAYNEQFF. The V and J genes are TRBV28 and TRBJ2-1. Germline V gene lookup returns CDR1 MDHEN and CDR2 SYDVKM. The CDR3 covers 15 residues.

The gene calls are TRBV4-3 and TRBJ1-4. CDR1 is LGHNA and CDR2 is YSLEER in the germline V gene. The CDR3 has 19 amino acids. The CDR3 sequence is CASSQPPGPSFATNEKLFF.

V gene TRBV27 combines with J gene TRBJ2-3; TCRdb picks TRBD1, but there is no DNA to check that call. Germline CDR1 reads MNHEY; CDR2 reads SMNVEV (reference sequence). The CDR3 totals 14 residues. The CDR3 sequence is CASSLEQGTDTQYF.

The chain links TRBV20-1 to TRBJ2-5; with no DNA, the TCRdb D assignment of TRBD1 cannot be verified. Germline V lookup: CDR1 DFQATT, CDR2 SNEGSKA (reference sequence). This CDR3 comprises 16 residues. The CDR3 protein is CSARNLAGGNQETQYF.

The rearrangement joins TRBV7-8 to TRBJ2-7; as DNA is missing, the TRBD1 call by TCRdb cannot be tested. Per the germline V gene, CDR1 is SGHVS and CDR2 is FQNEAQ. This CDR3 has 17 residues. The CDR3 here is CASSLGWAGVTSYEQYF.

The chain employs TRBV2 and TRBJ2-7; TCRdb lists TRBD1, though no DNA is available to test this call. Germline V lookup: CDR1 SNHLY, CDR2 FYNNEI. The CDR3 runs to 14 residues. The CDR3 sequence is CASDTGTGPYEQYF.

This rearrangement joins TRBV12-3 or TRBV12-4 to TRBJ2-1; TCRdb's assignment of TRBD1 cannot be checked, as there is no DNA. The length of the CDR3 is 15 residues. This CDR3 is CASSGDRGAYNEQFF.

V is TRBV5-4 and J is TRBJ2-5; TCRdb calls TRBD2, which cannot be checked without DNA. From germline, CDR1 is SGHNT and CDR2 YYREEE (reference sequence). This CDR3 is built from 12 residues. The CDR3 spells CATRLDVETQYF.

The V and J genes are TRBV6-5 and TRBJ1-2. The germline CDR1 and CDR2 sequences are MNHEY and SVGAGI. This CDR3 contains 15 residues. The CDR3 loop reads CASSSGESLFVGYTF.

V and J are TRBV30 and TRBJ2-6; TCRdb lists TRBD1, though no DNA is available to test this call. The CDR3 is 16 residues long. Germline V CDR1 and CDR2: GTSNPN, SVGIG (reference sequence). This chain's CDR3 is CAWSPLSGSGANVLTF.

The V call is TRBV12-3 or TRBV12-4, the J call TRBJ1-2. The CDR3 runs 13 residues. The CDR3 loop reads CASSPMVWNGYTF.